The 21 T cell receptor beta chains reported below all come from one sample, sequenced in a study of shared clonotypes between healthy human individuals. Naive CD8 cells were CD45RO-negative, positively selected for CCR7, excluding terminally differentiated effector memory CD45RA+ cells. This table comes from immunoSEQ multiplex PCR, and its TCRdb copy is limited to in-frame clones, with some not included. Among roughly 1,800,000 clones listed, about 95% were seen once. The sequencing sample was made of naive CD8+ T cells sorted from blood. The origin of the receptors is a man younger than 30 in good health.

The sample holds one count of this clone. This rearrangement joins TRBV5-4 to TRBJ2-5; D remains ambiguous. Germline V lookup: CDR1 SGHNT, CDR2 YYREEE (reference sequence). Trimming shortened V by 4 bases and J by 5 bases, and 12 bases separated the two germline ends. The CDR3 totals 13 residues. CDR3 bases: TGTGCCAGCAGCCATTTCAATGAGGAGACCCAGTACTTC. This gives the protein CASSHFNEETQYF.

The rearrangement joins TRBV19 to TRBJ1-6, with D perhaps matching TRBD1 (5 bases). Germline CDR1 is LNHDA and CDR2 is SQIVND (reference sequence). The CDR3 is made up of 14 amino acids. Trimming removed 6 bases from V and 10 bases from J, with 16 bases in between. Written as DNA, the CDR3 is TGTGCCAGTAGCCCCGGGGGGTACGACTCACCCCTCCACTTT. Its translation is CASSPGGYDSPLHF.

This clone came up once. The CDR3 bases are TGCGCCAGCAGCGGGGGACAGGACACCTACAATGAGCAGTTCTTC. This translates into CASSGGQDTYNEQFF. This chain joins TRBV5-1 and TRBJ2-1, with 8 bases fitting TRBD1. Germline CDR1 is SGHRS and CDR2 is YFSETQ. The CDR3 is 15 amino acids. Losses at the gene ends were 4 bases for V and 2 bases for J; bases not matched to a gene: 5.

The chain is built from TRBV9 and TRBJ2-3; the match to TRBD2 covers 8 bases. The V and J ends lost 0 bases and 5 bases, in that order; junction bases with no gene match: 5. CDR3 length equals 15 residues. The germline V gene has CDR1 SGDLS and CDR2 YYNGEE. The CDR3, as DNA: TGTGCCAGCAGCGTAGACGGGACTAGAGGAGATACGCAGTATTTT. It is translated as CASSVDGTRGDTQYF.

CDR3 DNA sequence: TGTGCCTGGAGTCCGACAGGGGGGATTACGGTGCAGTACTTC. It translates to CAWSPTGGITVQYF. The V gene is TRBV30, the J gene TRBJ2-7; 9 bases align to TRBD1. V trimming: 2 bases; J trimming: 9 bases; junction bases outside the gene matches: 11. Germline assignment: CDR1 GTSNPN and CDR2 SVGIG (reference sequence). The CDR3 totals 14 residues.

CDR3 protein: CASSPGLAGRNTGELFF. CDR3 nucleotide sequence: TGTGCCAGCAGCCCAGGACTAGCGGGGAGGAACACCGGGGAGCTGTTTTTT. The chain combines TRBV7-6 with TRBJ2-2, with 12 bases that match TRBD2. This CDR3 is built from 17 residues. V shed 5 bases and J 1 base; nucleotides not matched to a gene: 5. Germline V lookup: CDR1 SGHVS, CDR2 FNYEAQ.

The V gene is TRBV18, the J gene TRBJ2-7, with 9 positions matching TRBD1. V dropped 3 bases and J dropped 3; count of bases not matched to a gene: 12. The CDR3 length is 17 residues. CDR1 is KGHSH and CDR2 is LQKENI in the germline V gene. The CDR3 sequence is CASSPTRGQGGDYEQYF. As DNA, the CDR3 is TGTGCCAGCTCACCGACACGGGGACAGGGTGGGGACTACGAGCAGTACTTC. Drawing the rest from reference TRBV18 and TRBJ2-7, the complete variable domain is NAGVMQNPRHLVRRRGQEARLRCSPMKGHSHVYWYRQLPEEGLKFMVYLQKENIIDESGMPKERFSAEFPKEGPSILRIQQVVRGDSAAYFCASSPTRGQGGDYEQYFGPGTRLTVT.

The gene calls are TRBV6-5 and TRBJ1-5; D not resolved. Trimming removed 2 bases at V and 3 bases at J, with 5 bases between. The CDR3 sequence is 13 residues long. Germline CDR1 is MNHEY and CDR2 is SVGAGI. The CDR3 protein is CASSYGDNQPQHF. The CDR3 DNA reads TGTGCCAGCAGTTACGGCGACAATCAGCCCCAGCATTTT.

The chain couples TRBV10-1 to TRBJ2-4; TRBD2 matches 12 bases. The CDR3 totals 21 residues. V was clipped by 3 bases and J by 0 bases; unmatched bases: 15. Per the germline V gene, CDR1 is WNHNN and CDR2 is SYGVQD (reference sequence). The CDR3 region is CASSDPPTGTSGLLAKNIQYF. CDR3 bases: TGCGCCAGCAGTGACCCTCCCACCGGGACTAGCGGGTTACTAGCCAAAAACATTCAGTACTTC.

The V call is TRBV5-5, the J call TRBJ1-1; TRBD1 might be the D (6 bases). The CDR3 covers 14 residues. Trimming pared 5 bases from V and 0 bases from J, leaving 11 bases between. Germline V gene sequence: CDR1 SGHKS, CDR2 YYEKEE (reference sequence). This chain's CDR3 is CASRRGFLNTEAFF. The DNA for the CDR3 is TGTGCCAGCAGAAGGGGGTTTTTGAACACTGAAGCTTTCTTT.

J is TRBJ2-7 and V is TRBV27; possibly TRBD1 for D (5 bases). The CDR3 contains 12 residues. CDR1 and CDR2 (germline): MNHEY, SMNVEV (reference sequence). Trimming stripped 5 bases from V and 5 bases from J, with 10 bases between. The CDR3 nucleotides read TGTGCCAGCAGTGGTGCAGGGAACGAGCAGTACTTC. It translates to CASSGAGNEQYF.

The rearrangement links TRBV6-1 to TRBJ2-1; 7 bases agree with TRBD2. The V gene end was trimmed by 1 base and the J gene end by 0 bases; junction bases not matched to a gene: 15. Germline V gene data show CDR1 as MNHNS and CDR2 as SASEGT. This CDR3 comprises 20 residues. The CDR3 nucleotides read TGTGCCAGCAGTGAAGAGCGTGGGGGAGGGTTTACGAGCTCCTACAATGAGCAGTTCTTC. Its protein is CASSEERGGGFTSSYNEQFF.

This chain links TRBV29-1 with TRBJ1-2; TRBD1 matches at 9 bases. The CDR3 is 13 amino acids. Germline lookup yields CDR1 SQVTM and CDR2 ANQGSEA. Unmatched junction bases numbered 6, after V lost 6 bases and J lost 4 bases. For the CDR3, the DNA is TGCAGCGTCACAGGGGGCGCGGGCTATGGCTACACCTTC. Its protein product is CSVTGGAGYGYTF.

The chain combines TRBV29-1 with TRBJ2-3; 14 bases are a match to TRBD2. J gave up 3 bases and V 0 bases, and 2 bases lay outside the gene matches. The germline gives CDR1 SQVTM, CDR2 ANQGSEA. The CDR3 is 16 residues long. This CDR3 reads CSVEDWTSGRTDTQYF. CDR3 in DNA: TGCAGCGTTGAAGATTGGACTAGCGGGAGGACAGATACGCAGTATTTT.

A remark on this clone: At the DNA level, this CDR3 is encoded by other sequences in the same sample as well. This chain uses TRBV2 with TRBJ1-1; D call uncertain. CDR3 length: 13 residues. V was pared by 4 bases and J by 1 base, with 7 bases between. Germline-derived CDR1 and CDR2 are SNHLY and FYNNEI. The CDR3 is CASSGWGNTEAFF. DNA for the CDR3: TGTGCCAGCAGTGGTTGGGGGAACACTGAAGCTTTCTTT.

The rearrangement uses TRBV5-1 and TRBJ1-1, with D possibly being TRBD1 (5 bases). Deletions cut 5 bases from V and 5 bases from J, with 16 bases between. CDR3 length: 14 residues. In germline, CDR1 is SGHRS, CDR2 YFSETQ. The CDR3 DNA follows: TGCGCCAGCAGTCCCTTCCCCGGGGGAACTGAAGCTTTCTTT. This encodes CASSPFPGGTEAFF. The whole variable domain, filled in from reference TRBV5-1 and TRBJ1-1, reads KAGVTQTPRYLIKTRGQQVTLSCSPISGHRSVSWYQQTPGQGLQFLFEYFSETQRNKGNFPGRFSGRQFSNSRSEMNVSTLELGDSALYLCASSPFPGGTEAFFGQGTRLTVV.

The V gene is TRBV27, the J gene TRBJ2-7; D perhaps matches TRBD2 (5 bases). From germline, CDR1 is MNHEY and CDR2 SMNVEV (reference sequence). Trimming left V 0 bases short and J 4 bases short, with 10 bases between. There are 14 residues in the CDR3. CDR3 sequence: CASSLSRAGYEQYF. DNA for the CDR3: TGTGCCAGCAGTTTATCGAGGGCAGGATACGAGCAGTACTTC.

The V and J genes are TRBV7-2 and TRBJ2-3; 7 positions match TRBD2. The length of the CDR3 is 16 residues. With V trimmed by 0 bases and J by 5 bases, 8 bases remained unmatched. In germline, CDR1 is SGHTA, CDR2 FQGNSA. CDR3 nucleotides: TGTGCCAGCAGCTTAGCGGGAGGGCCGGTAAGAGATACGCAGTATTTT. Protein sequence: CASSLAGGPVRDTQYF.

V gene TRBV7-9 combines with J gene TRBJ2-2; 10 nucleotides match TRBD1. V shed 5 bases, J shed 3 bases, and the junction held 3 bases outside the gene matches. The CDR3 length is 15 residues. Germline V CDR1 and CDR2: SEHNR, FQNEAQ (reference sequence). The CDR3 nucleotides read TGTGCCAGCAGCCATGGGACAGGGGACACCGGGGAGCTGTTTTTT. As protein: CASSHGTGDTGELFF.

This sequence joins TRBV2 and TRBJ2-3; the match to TRBD1 covers 9 bases. Germline values: CDR1 SNHLY, CDR2 FYNNEI. The CDR3 is 15 amino acids. V was clipped by 6 bases and J by 1 base; unmatched bases: 5. CDR3 in amino acids: CASRTRDRGTDTQYF. Written as DNA, the CDR3 is TGTGCCAGCAGGACCCGGGACAGGGGCACAGATACGCAGTATTTT.

V gene TRBV7-9 combines with J gene TRBJ2-3; no clear D gene. V lost 5 bases and J lost 0, with 12 bases in between. Germline CDR1 and CDR2: SEHNR and FQNEAQ (reference sequence). The CDR3 is made up of 15 amino acids. CDR3 loop: CASSPPRGSTDTQYF. CDR3 nucleotides: TGTGCCAGCAGCCCACCTCGAGGAAGCACAGATACGCAGTATTTT.